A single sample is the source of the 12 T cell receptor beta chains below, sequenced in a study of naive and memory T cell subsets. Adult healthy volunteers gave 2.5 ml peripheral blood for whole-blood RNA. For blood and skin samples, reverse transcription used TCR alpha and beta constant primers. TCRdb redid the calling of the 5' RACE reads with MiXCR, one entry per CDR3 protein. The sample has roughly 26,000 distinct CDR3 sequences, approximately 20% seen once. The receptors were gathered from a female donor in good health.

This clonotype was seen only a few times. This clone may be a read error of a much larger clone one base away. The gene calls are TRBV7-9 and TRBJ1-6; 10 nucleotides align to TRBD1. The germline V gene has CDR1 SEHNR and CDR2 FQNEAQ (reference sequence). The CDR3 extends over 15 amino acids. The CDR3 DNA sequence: TGTGCCAGCAGTGATTCCGGGACAGGGGATTCACCCCTCAACTTT. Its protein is CASSDSGTGDSPLNF.

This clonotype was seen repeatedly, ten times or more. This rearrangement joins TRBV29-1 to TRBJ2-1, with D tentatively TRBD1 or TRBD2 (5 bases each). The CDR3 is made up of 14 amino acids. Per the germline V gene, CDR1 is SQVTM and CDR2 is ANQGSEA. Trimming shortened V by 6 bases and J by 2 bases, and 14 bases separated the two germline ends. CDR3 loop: CSVEGKMAYNEQFF. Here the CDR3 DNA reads TGCAGCGTAGAGGGGAAAATGGCCTACAATGAGCAGTTCTTC.

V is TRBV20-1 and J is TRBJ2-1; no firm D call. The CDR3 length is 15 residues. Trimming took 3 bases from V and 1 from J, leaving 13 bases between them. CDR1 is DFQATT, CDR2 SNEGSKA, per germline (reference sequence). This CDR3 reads CSASPDVRSYNEQFF. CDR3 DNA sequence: TGCAGTGCTAGTCCGGACGTGAGATCCTACAATGAGCAGTTCTTC.

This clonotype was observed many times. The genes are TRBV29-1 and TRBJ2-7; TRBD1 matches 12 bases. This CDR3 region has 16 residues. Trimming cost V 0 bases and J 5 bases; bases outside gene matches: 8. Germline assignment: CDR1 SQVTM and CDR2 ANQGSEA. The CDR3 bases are TGCAGCGTTGAAGATTGGCCTGGGACAGGGGGCCACGAGCAGTACTTC. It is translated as CSVEDWPGTGGHEQYF.

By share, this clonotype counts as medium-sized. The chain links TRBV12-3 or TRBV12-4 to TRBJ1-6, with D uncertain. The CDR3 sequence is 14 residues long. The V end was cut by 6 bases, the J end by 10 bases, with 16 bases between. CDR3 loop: CASSRRAVGSPLHF. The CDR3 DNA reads TGTGCCAGCAGCCGCCGGGCAGTAGGATCACCCCTCCACTTT.

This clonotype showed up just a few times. CDR3 protein: CASSSGPTGEAFF. The CDR3 DNA is TGTGCCAGCAGCTCGGGACCAACGGGGGAAGCTTTCTTT. V usage is TRBV7-3 and J usage is TRBJ1-1; D is perhaps TRBD1 (5 bases). CDR3 size: 13 residues. The V end was cut by 4 bases, the J end by 8 bases, with 14 bases between. Per the germline V gene, CDR1 is SGHTA and CDR2 is FQGTGA. Supplemented by reference TRBV7-3 and TRBJ1-1, the full variable domain reads GAGVSQTPSNKVTEKGKYVELRCDPISGHTALYWYRQSLGQGPEFLIYFQGTGAADDSGLPNDRFFAVRPEGSVSTLKIQRTERGDSAVYLCASSSGPTGEAFFGQGTRLTVV.

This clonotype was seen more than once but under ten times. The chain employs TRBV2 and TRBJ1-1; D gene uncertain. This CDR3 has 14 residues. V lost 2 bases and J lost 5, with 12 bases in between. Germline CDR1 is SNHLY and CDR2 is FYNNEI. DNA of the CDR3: TGTGCCAGCAGTGAACGCCAGGCTTGGACTGAAGCTTTCTTT. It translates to CASSERQAWTEAFF.

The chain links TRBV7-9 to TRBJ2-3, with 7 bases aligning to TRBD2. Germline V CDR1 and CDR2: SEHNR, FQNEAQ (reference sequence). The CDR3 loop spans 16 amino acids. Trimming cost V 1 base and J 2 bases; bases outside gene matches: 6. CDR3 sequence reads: CASSLGFRGDTDTQYF. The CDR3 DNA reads TGTGCCAGCAGCTTAGGTTTCCGGGGGGACACAGATACGCAGTATTTT.

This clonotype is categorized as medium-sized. CDR3 region: CASSRLTGGGTEAFF. The CDR3 DNA reads as TGTGCCAGCTCGCGCCTAACAGGGGGTGGGACTGAAGCTTTCTTT. V is TRBV18 and J is TRBJ1-1, with 8 bases identical to TRBD1. Germline lookup yields CDR1 KGHSH and CDR2 LQKENI. The V gene end was trimmed by 6 bases and the J gene end by 5 bases; junction bases not matched to a gene: 11. The CDR3 consists of 15 residues.

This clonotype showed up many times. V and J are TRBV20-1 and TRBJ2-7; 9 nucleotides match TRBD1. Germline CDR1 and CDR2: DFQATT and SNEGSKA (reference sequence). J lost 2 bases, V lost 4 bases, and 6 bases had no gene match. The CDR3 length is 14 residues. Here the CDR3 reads CSAKDRGMTYEQYF. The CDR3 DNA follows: TGCAGTGCTAAAGACAGGGGGATGACCTACGAGCAGTACTTC.

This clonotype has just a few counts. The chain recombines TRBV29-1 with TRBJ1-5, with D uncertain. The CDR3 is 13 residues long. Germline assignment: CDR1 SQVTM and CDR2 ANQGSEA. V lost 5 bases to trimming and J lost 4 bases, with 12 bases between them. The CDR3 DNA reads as TGCAGCGTTCGGGGTTCGGCAAATCAGCCCCAGCATTTT. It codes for CSVRGSANQPQHF.

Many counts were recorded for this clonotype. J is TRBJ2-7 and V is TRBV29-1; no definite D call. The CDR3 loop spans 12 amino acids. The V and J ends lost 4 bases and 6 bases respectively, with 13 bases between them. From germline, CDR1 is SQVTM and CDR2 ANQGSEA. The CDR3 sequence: CSVASSRSEQYF. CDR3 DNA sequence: TGCAGCGTTGCATCCAGCCGGAGCGAGCAGTACTTC.